These T cell receptor beta chains were read from a single sample in a study of T cells in Graves' hyperthyroidism and ophthalmopathy. One entry per CDR3 protein, called by TCRdb with MiXCR from the multiplex PCR reads. The sample carries nearly 750,000 distinct CDR3 sequences, about 35% recorded once. Material: blood. These receptors all stem from a woman in her thirties or forties with Graves' hyperthyroidism. The conserved cysteine and the conserved F or W are not part of the CDR3 here. D genes are given only for firm matches. Where a row states a size, it is once, few, many or the class of an expanded clone; other rows omit it.

clone_size d_call v_call cdr3_aa
many . TRBV20-1 SASRRDGYT
few TRBD1 TRBV6-2/TRBV6-3 ASSYSRDRGGNQPQH
many . TRBV2 ACWDISKETQY
many TRBD1 TRBV12-3/TRBV12-4 ASRAGGYGYT
. . TRBV19 ASSLGELRTEAF
once TRBD2 TRBV10-3 ASSFRLARPQPTYEQY
. . TRBV27 ASSSLGINTEAF
few TRBD2 TRBV25-1 ASSRTSGGQVTQY
few . TRBV5-1 ASSLALTDNSPLH
. . TRBV6-5 ASSYSTRGGNYPQY
few TRBD1 TRBV18 ASSPFQGVDTEAF
. TRBD1 TRBV6-1 ASSEGQGAVYGYT
many TRBD1 TRBV7-8 ASSRDSESNQPQH
. TRBD2 TRBV9 ASSLGTSGRGLYETQY
. . TRBV6-2/TRBV6-3 ASSLYQGWEEQY
once TRBD1 TRBV15 ATSRADRVSYEQY
many . TRBV4-3 ASSQDRRDEQY
. TRBD1 TRBV4-3 ASSRGQGMYEQY
few TRBD2 TRBV7-8 ASSSRLAGVTGELF
few TRBD2 TRBV7-2 ASSFRSGEAYEQY
few . TRBV6-6 ASSYSPGGDNQPQH
. . TRBV4-3 ASSQDGSREKLF
few . TRBV6-5 ASSSFGELF
few . TRBV19 ASSPSGRGDQPQH
. . TRBV10-3 AISEVEGANVLT
. . TRBV19 ASSRIYGLVVSTGELF
. TRBD1 TRBV7-9 ASSPTGQGIYEQY
. TRBD1 TRBV4-3 ASSQGDRGYGNTIY
. . TRBV2 ASRNGLN
. . TRBV19 ASSQGPGQSYGYT
few . TRBV20-1 SIEPERSSTGELF
many . TRBV10-3 ASSDGTSGGETQY